This is a list of T cell receptor beta chains from one sample in a study of PD-L1 blockade in urothelial cancer. Generated by immunoSEQ multiplex PCR, the TCRdb table keeps only in-frame clones and is missing some. The sample consists of some 48,000 clones, roughly 80% of them appearing once. Sequences were derived from PBMCs, sampled around atezolizumab (anti-PD-L1) treatment. All receptors derive from a man aged 70 or older with urothelial cancer. The CDR3 runs from the conserved cysteine through the conserved F or W. D genes are given only for firm matches. Clone size is shown for a subset of rows, as once, few, many or a class of expanded clone.

v_call	cdr3_length	j_call	d_call	clone_size	cdr3_aa	cdr3_nt
TRBV7-9	17	TRBJ2-7	.	.	CASSLASDTGTTYEQYF	TGTGCCAGCAGCTTAGCTTCGGATACCGGGACAACCTACGAGCAGTACTTC
TRBV28	14	TRBJ1-2	TRBD1	once	CASSPGQGAYGYTF	TGTGCCAGCAGTCCGGGACAGGGGGCCTATGGCTACACCTTC
TRBV19	11	TRBJ2-7	.	.	CASMGGYEQYF	TGTGCCAGTATGGGGGGTTACGAGCAGTACTTC
TRBV6-5	14	TRBJ2-2	.	.	CASCPGLAFGELFF	TGTGCCAGCTGCCCGGGGCTAGCGTTCGGGGAGCTGTTTTTT
TRBV11-3	15	TRBJ2-1	TRBD2	few	CASSLTGRAYNEQFF	TGTGCCAGCAGCTTAACCGGGAGGGCTTACAATGAGCAGTTCTTC
TRBV18	15	TRBJ1-2	.	.	CASSPEAGVRIRYTF	TGTGCCAGCTCACCAGAGGCAGGGGTAAGGATTCGCTACACCTTC
TRBV7-7	16	TRBJ2-3	TRBD2	.	CASSQGLAGETDTQYF	TGTGCTAGCAGCCAGGGACTAGCGGGAGAAACAGATACGCAGTATTTT
TRBV30	16	TRBJ2-1	.	few	CAWSVDWRGANNEQFF	TGTGCCTGGAGTGTAGACTGGCGCGGGGCCAACAATGAGCAGTTCTTC
TRBV28	15	TRBJ2-5	TRBD1	.	CATSPGQGVQETQYF	TGTGCCACCAGTCCGGGACAGGGGGTTCAAGAGACCCAGTACTTC
TRBV6-1	16	TRBJ2-1	.	.	CASSERAAASYNEQFF	TGTGCCAGCAGTGAACGTGCTGCGGCCTCCTACAATGAGCAGTTCTTC
TRBV27	14	TRBJ1-1	TRBD1	.	CASTRTGRSTEAFF	TGTGCCAGCACACGGACAGGGAGGAGTACTGAAGCTTTCTTT
TRBV7-6	12	TRBJ2-5	.	once	CASSSEFLTQYF	TGTGCCAGCAGCTCCGAGTTTTTGACCCAGTACTTC
TRBV6-5	13	TRBJ1-1	.	.	CASSDYKGAEAFF	TGTGCCAGCAGTGACTATAAGGGAGCTGAAGCTTTCTTT
TRBV5-1	14	TRBJ1-2	.	.	CASSLQPGNYGYTF	TGCGCCAGCAGCTTGCAGCCGGGGAACTATGGCTACACCTTC
TRBV6-1	15	TRBJ2-5	TRBD2	.	CASRIAGHRIETQYF	TGTGCCAGCAGGATAGCGGGGCACCGAATAGAGACCCAGTACTTC
TRBV6-1	15	TRBJ2-5	.	.	CASRDRGRTQETQYF	TGTGCCAGCAGGGACCGTGGGAGGACCCAAGAGACCCAGTACTTC
TRBV13	16	TRBJ2-3	.	.	CASSRTMRVLTDTQYF	TGTGCCAGCAGCCGGACTATGCGGGTACTCACAGATACGCAGTATTTT
TRBV27	17	TRBJ2-6	TRBD1	.	CASSLQGESFGANVLTF	TGTGCCAGCAGTTTACAGGGGGAGTCCTTTGGGGCCAACGTCCTGACTTTC
TRBV29-1	17	TRBJ1-3	.	few	CSVVLSGGGGSGNTIYF	TGCAGCGTTGTTCTTTCGGGAGGCGGGGGCTCTGGAAACACCATATATTTT
TRBV28	14	TRBJ1-2	.	few	CASSSLGGSYGYTF	TGTGCCAGCAGTTCCTTGGGGGGAAGCTATGGCTACACCTTC
TRBV10-1	13	TRBJ2-2	.	.	CASSVGAAGELFF	TGCGCCAGCAGTGTTGGGGCTGCCGGGGAGCTGTTTTTT
TRBV18	16	TRBJ2-3	TRBD2	.	CASSRTSESFTDTQYF	TGTGCCAGCTCAAGGACTAGCGAGTCTTTCACAGATACGCAGTATTTT
TRBV28	15	TRBJ1-5	.	.	CASRSGTHSNQPQHF	TGTGCCAGCAGGTCCGGGACACATAGCAATCAGCCCCAGCATTTT
TRBV29-1	14	TRBJ2-1	.	once	CSVDNLRGNNEQFF	TGCAGCGTTGACAATCTCAGGGGAAACAATGAGCAGTTCTTC
TRBV19	14	TRBJ2-7	TRBD1	.	CASSPQPRGYEQYF	TGTGCCAGTAGTCCACAACCCAGGGGGTACGAGCAGTACTTC
TRBV28	13	TRBJ1-2	TRBD1	.	CASSPIRTGPYTF	TGTGCCAGCAGTCCGATCCGGACAGGGCCCTACACCTTC
TRBV5-4	13	TRBJ2-3	.	.	CASSLKNGDTQYF	TGTGCCAGCAGCTTAAAGAACGGAGATACGCAGTATTTT
TRBV30	17	TRBJ2-4	TRBD1	.	CAWSRPGQGASKNIQYF	TGTGCCTGGAGCCGACCTGGGCAGGGGGCGTCCAAAAACATTCAGTACTTC
TRBV19	12	TRBJ1-1	.	.	CASWAGPTEAFF	TGTGCCAGTTGGGCAGGGCCGACTGAAGCTTTCTTT
TRBV5-6	17	TRBJ2-1	TRBD2	.	CASSYGFYSGPNNEQFF	TGTGCCAGCAGCTACGGCTTCTATAGCGGGCCAAACAATGAGCAGTTCTTC
TRBV28	14	TRBJ2-7	TRBD1	.	CASSHSIGQGEQYF	TGTGCCAGCAGCCACTCAATAGGACAGGGCGAGCAGTACTTC
TRBV6-5	15	TRBJ2-1	TRBD1	few	CASSSWGTGGNEQFF	TGTGCCAGCAGTTCGTGGGGGACAGGGGGGAATGAGCAGTTCTTC
TRBV9	14	TRBJ2-5	.	.	CASSVGVEQETQYF	TGTGCCAGCAGCGTAGGAGTCGAGCAAGAGACCCAGTACTTC
TRBV18	11	TRBJ1-1	.	.	CASSLQDQAFF	TGTGCCAGCTCGCTACAGGACCAAGCTTTCTTT
TRBV5-1	16	TRBJ2-3	.	.	CASSWTLTEITDTQYF	TGCGCCAGCAGCTGGACCCTGACAGAAATCACAGATACGCAGTATTTT
TRBV4-2	15	TRBJ2-1	.	.	CASSQVTAGYNEQFF	TGTGCCAGCAGCCAAGTAACGGCGGGTTACAATGAGCAGTTCTTC
TRBV10-1	16	TRBJ2-3	TRBD2	once	CASSEFAGDTTDTQYF	TGCGCCAGCAGTGAATTCGCGGGAGACACCACAGATACGCAGTATTTT
TRBV5-6	12	TRBJ2-5	.	.	CASSWLRETQYF	TGTGCCAGCAGCTGGCTCCGTGAAACCCAGTACTTC
TRBV18	15	TRBJ2-1	TRBD1	.	CASQPGTGLANEQFF	TGTGCCAGCCAACCGGGGACAGGGTTGGCCAATGAGCAGTTCTTC
TRBV18	15	TRBJ2-3	TRBD2	.	CASSPEWLAGNTQYF	TGTGCCAGCTCACCAGAGTGGCTAGCGGGAAATACGCAGTATTTT
TRBV27	13	TRBJ2-1	TRBD2	.	CASGREDYNEQFF	TGTGCCAGCGGGCGGGAGGACTACAATGAGCAGTTCTTC
TRBV6-6	16	TRBJ2-3	TRBD2	once	CAVKGQRAGGADTQYF	TGTGCCGTCAAGGGGCAGAGGGCGGGAGGGGCCGATACGCAGTATTTT
TRBV9	15	TRBJ2-7	TRBD2	.	CASSFAASGSDEQYF	TGTGCCAGCAGCTTTGCGGCTAGCGGGAGCGACGAGCAGTACTTC
TRBV5-1	17	TRBJ2-2	TRBD2	.	CASSKGLAGPDTGELFF	TGCGCCAGCAGCAAGGGACTAGCGGGACCCGACACCGGGGAGCTGTTTTTT
TRBV28	17	TRBJ2-5	TRBD2	few	CASSFAEASGRQGTQYF	TGTGCCAGCAGTTTCGCTGAAGCCAGCGGGAGGCAAGGGACCCAGTACTTC
TRBV5-1	16	TRBJ1-5	.	.	CASSLAGRDSNQPQHF	TGCGCCAGCAGCTTGGCCGGCAGGGATAGCAATCAGCCCCAGCATTTT
TRBV30	13	TRBJ2-7	.	.	CAWRVAGTYEQYF	TGTGCCTGGAGAGTCGCCGGGACCTACGAGCAGTACTTC
TRBV2	15	TRBJ1-4	TRBD1	.	CASSPQTGANEKLFF	TGTGCCAGCAGTCCCCAGACAGGGGCTAATGAAAAACTGTTTTTT
TRBV5-1	16	TRBJ1-1	TRBD1	.	CATSDRGRGMNTEAFF	TGCGCCACTTCGGACAGGGGGCGCGGGATGAACACTGAAGCTTTCTTT
TRBV29-1	14	TRBJ2-7	.	once	CSATGSESSYEQYF	TGCAGCGCTACTGGGAGTGAGTCCTCCTACGAGCAGTACTTC
TRBV6-5	14	TRBJ1-3	.	.	CASSPRGAGNTIYF	TGTGCCAGCAGCCCCCGGGGGGCTGGAAACACCATATATTTT
TRBV11-3	16	TRBJ2-3	TRBD1	.	CASSYTGQGSTDTQYF	TGTGCCAGCAGCTATACCGGACAGGGGAGCACAGATACGCAGTATTTT
TRBV4-1	16	TRBJ1-4	TRBD1	.	CASSQQGQGETEKLFF	TGCGCCAGCAGCCAACAGGGACAGGGGGAGACGGAAAAACTGTTTTTT